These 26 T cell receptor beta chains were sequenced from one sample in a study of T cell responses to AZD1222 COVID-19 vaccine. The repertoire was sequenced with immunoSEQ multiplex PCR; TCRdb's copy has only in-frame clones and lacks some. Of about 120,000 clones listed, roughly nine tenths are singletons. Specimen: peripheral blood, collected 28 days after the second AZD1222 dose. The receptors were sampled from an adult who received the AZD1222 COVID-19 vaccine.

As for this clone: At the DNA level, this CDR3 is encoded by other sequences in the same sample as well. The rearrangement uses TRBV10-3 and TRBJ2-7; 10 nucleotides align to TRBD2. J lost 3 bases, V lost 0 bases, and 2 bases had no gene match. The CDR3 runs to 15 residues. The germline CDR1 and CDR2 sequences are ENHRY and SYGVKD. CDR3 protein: CAISESASGGYEQYF. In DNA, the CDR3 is TGTGCCATCAGTGAGTCCGCTAGCGGGGGCTACGAGCAGTACTTC.

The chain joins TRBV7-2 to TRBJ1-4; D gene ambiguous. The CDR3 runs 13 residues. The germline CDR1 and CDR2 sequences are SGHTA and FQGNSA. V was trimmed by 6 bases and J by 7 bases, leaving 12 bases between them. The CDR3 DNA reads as TGTGCCAGCAGACCCCTTCGAGGTGAAAAACTGTTTTTT. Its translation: CASRPLRGEKLFF.

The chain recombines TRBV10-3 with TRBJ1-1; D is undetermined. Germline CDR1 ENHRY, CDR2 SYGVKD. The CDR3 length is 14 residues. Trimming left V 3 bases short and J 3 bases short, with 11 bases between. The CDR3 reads CAISEGAQDTEAFF. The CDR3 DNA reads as TGTGCCATCAGTGAAGGCGCCCAGGACACTGAAGCTTTCTTT.

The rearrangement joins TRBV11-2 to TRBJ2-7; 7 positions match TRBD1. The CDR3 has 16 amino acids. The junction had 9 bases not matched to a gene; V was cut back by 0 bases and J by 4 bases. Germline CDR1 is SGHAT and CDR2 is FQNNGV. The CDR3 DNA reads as TGTGCCAGCAGCTTAGAGGGGTCAGGGGGTAGTTACGAGCAGTACTTC. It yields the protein CASSLEGSGGSYEQYF.

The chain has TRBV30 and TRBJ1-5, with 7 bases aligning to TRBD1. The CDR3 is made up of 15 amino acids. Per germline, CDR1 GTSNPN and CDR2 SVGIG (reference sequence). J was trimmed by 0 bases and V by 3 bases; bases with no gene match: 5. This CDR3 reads CAWRQGGYSNQPQHF. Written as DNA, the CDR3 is TGTGCCTGGAGGCAGGGGGGCTATAGCAATCAGCCCCAGCATTTT.

The CDR3: CASSPPSGTKQFF. The CDR3 DNA follows: TGTGCCAGCAGCCCCCCCTCCGGGACTAAGCAGTTCTTC. The chain joins TRBV5-6 to TRBJ2-1; 7 bases agree with TRBD2. The CDR3 extends over 13 amino acids. Looked up from germline, CDR1 is SGHDT and CDR2 is YYEEEE. The V segment lost 4 bases and the J segment 11 bases; nucleotides outside the gene matches: 9.

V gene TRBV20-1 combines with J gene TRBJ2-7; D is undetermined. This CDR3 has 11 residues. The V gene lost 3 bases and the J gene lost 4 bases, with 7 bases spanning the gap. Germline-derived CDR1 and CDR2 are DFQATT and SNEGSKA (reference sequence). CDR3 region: CSASKSYEQYF. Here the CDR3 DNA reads TGCAGTGCTAGTAAGTCGTACGAGCAGTACTTC.

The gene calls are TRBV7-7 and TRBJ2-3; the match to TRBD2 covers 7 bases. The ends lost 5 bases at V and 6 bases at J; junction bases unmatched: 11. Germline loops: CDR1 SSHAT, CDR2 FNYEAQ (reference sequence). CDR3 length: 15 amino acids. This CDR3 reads CASSPGAGVVDTQYF. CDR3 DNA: TGTGCCAGCAGCCCTGGGGCGGGAGTGGTTGATACGCAGTATTTT.

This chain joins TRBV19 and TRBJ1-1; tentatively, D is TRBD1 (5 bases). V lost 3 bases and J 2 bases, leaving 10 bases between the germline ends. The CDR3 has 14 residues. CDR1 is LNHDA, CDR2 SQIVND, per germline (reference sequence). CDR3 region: CASSMAGFNTEAFF. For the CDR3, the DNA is TGTGCCAGTAGTATGGCAGGGTTCAACACTGAAGCTTTCTTT.

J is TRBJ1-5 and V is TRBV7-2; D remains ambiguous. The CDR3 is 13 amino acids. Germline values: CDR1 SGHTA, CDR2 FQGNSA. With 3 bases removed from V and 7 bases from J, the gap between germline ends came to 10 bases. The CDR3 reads CASSFNRRQPQHF. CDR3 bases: TGTGCCAGCAGCTTCAACAGACGGCAGCCCCAGCATTTT.

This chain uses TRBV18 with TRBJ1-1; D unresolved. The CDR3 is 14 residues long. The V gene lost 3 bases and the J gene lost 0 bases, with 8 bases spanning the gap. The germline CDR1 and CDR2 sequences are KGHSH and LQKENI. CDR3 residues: CASSPSVMNTEAFF. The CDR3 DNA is TGTGCCAGCTCACCTAGCGTTATGAACACTGAAGCTTTCTTT.

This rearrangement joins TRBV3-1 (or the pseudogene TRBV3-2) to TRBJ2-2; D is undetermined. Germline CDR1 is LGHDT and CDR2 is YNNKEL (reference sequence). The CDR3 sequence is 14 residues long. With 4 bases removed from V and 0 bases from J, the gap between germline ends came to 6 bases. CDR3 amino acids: CASSPGPNTGELFF. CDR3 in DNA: TGTGCCAGCAGCCCGGGCCCGAACACCGGGGAGCTGTTTTTT.

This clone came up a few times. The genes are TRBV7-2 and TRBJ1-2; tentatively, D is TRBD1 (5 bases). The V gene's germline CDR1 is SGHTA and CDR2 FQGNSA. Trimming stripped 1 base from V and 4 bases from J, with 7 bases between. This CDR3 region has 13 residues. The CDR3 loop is CASSLGGTYGYTF. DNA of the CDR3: TGTGCCAGCAGCTTAGGGGGGACCTATGGCTACACCTTC.

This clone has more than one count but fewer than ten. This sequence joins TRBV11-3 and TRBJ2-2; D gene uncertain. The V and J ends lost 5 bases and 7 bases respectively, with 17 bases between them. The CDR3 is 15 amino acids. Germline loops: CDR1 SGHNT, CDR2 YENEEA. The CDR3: CASSPFQDMGGELFF. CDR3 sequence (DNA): TGTGCCAGCAGCCCTTTCCAGGATATGGGCGGGGAGCTGTTTTTT.

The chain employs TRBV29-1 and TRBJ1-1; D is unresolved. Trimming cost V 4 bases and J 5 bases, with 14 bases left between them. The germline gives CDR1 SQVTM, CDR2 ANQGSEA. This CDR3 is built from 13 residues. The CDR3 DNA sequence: TGCAGCGTTGGGCGGTCCCCGGGGACTGAAGCTTTCTTT. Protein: CSVGRSPGTEAFF.

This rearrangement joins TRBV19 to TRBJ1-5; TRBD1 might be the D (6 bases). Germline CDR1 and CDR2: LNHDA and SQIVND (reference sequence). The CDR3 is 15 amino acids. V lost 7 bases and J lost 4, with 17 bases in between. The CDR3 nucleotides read TGTGCCAGTAACTACGGGACATTAAGAAATCAGCCCCAGCATTTT. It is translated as CASNYGTLRNQPQHF.

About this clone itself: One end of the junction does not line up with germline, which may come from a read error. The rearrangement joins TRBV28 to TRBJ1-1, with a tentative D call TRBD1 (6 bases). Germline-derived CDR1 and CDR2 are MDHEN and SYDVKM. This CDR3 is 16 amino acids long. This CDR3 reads CASSFLGTGIFPELIF. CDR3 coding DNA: TGTGCCAGCAGTTTCTTGGGAACAGGGATCTTCCCCGAATTGATCTTT. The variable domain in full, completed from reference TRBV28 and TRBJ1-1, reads DVKVTQSSRYLVKRTGEKVFLECVQDMDHENMFWYRQDPGLGLRLIYFSYDVKMKEKGDIPEGYSVSREKKERFSLILESASTNQTSMYLCASSFLGTGIFPELIFGQGTRLTVV.

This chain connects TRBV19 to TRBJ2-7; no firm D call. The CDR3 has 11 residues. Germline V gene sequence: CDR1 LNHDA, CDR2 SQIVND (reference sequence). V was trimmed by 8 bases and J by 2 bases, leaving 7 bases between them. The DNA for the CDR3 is TGTGCCAGTTCGACCACCTACGAGCAGTACTTC. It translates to CASSTTYEQYF.

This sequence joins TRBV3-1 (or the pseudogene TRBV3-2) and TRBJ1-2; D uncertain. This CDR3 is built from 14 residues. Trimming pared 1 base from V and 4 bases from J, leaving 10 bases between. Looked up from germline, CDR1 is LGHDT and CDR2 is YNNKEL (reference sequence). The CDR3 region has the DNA TGTGCCAGCAGCCAAGGGGCCAGGCCCTATGGCTACACCTTC. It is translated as CASSQGARPYGYTF.

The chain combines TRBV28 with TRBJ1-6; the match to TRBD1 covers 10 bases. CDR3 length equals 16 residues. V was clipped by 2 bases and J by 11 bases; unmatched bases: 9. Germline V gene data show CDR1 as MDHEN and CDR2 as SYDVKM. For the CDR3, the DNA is TGTGCCAGCAGTTTACCATCCGGGACAGGGGAGGCACCCCTCCACTTT. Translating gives CASSLPSGTGEAPLHF.

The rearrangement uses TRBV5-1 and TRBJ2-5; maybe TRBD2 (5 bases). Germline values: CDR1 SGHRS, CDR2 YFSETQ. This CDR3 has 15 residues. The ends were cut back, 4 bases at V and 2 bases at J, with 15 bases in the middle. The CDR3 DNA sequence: TGCGCCAGCAGCCCAAATACTGGGAGTCAAGAGACCCAGTACTTC. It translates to CASSPNTGSQETQYF.

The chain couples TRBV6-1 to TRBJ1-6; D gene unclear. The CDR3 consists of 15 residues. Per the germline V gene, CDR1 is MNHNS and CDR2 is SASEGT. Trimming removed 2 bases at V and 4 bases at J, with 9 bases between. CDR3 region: CASSERAVYNSPLHF. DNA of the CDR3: TGTGCCAGCAGTGAAAGGGCAGTTTATAATTCACCCCTCCACTTT.

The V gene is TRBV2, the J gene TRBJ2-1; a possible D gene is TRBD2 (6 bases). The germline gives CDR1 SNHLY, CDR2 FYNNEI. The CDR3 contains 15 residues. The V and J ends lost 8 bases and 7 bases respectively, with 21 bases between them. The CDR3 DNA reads TGTGCCAGCTTATTACCGGTCCGACTAGAAAATGAGCAGTTCTTC. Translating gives CASLLPVRLENEQFF.

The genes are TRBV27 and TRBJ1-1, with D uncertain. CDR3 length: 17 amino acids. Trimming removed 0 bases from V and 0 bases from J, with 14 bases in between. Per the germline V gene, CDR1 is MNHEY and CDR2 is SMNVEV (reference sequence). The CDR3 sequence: CASSLSSPPTLNTEAFF. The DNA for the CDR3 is TGTGCCAGCAGTTTATCGAGCCCCCCGACACTGAACACTGAAGCTTTCTTT.

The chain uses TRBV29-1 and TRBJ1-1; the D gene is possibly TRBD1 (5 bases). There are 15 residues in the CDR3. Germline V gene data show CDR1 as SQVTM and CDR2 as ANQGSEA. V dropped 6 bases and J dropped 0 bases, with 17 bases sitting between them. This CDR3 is CSVSGGWGMNTEAFF. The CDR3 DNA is TGCAGCGTCAGCGGGGGGTGGGGTATGAACACTGAAGCTTTCTTT.

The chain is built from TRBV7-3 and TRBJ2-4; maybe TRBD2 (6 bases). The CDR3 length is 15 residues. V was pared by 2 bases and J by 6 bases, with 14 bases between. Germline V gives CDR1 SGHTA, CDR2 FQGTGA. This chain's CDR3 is CASSLGEDRRNIQYF. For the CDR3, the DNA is TGTGCCAGCAGCTTAGGGGAGGACCGGAGAAACATTCAGTACTTC.